The clone carrying this T cell receptor (beta chain) was counted once. This record belongs to a study of blood T cell repertoires in COVID-19. Study as a whole: Acute-phase and convalescent COVID-19 samples originated in the United States, Italy and Spain. Sources were T cells, B-cell-depleted T cells, or PBMCs; the material itself was cDNA or gDNA.

Assay used: immunoSEQ multiplex PCR; TCRdb lists only in-frame clones, some missing. The profile shows around 140,000 clones, roughly 89% of them singletons. The TCR comes from a man aged 45 to 65 with active or convalescent COVID-19. Sample: peripheral blood.

The CDR3 sequence is CACGTSGFPMQFF. Written as DNA, the CDR3 is TGTGCCTGCGGGACTAGCGGTTTTCCGATGCAGTTCTTC. The chain has TRBV30 and TRBJ2-1, with TRBD2 matching over 11 bases. The germline V gene has CDR1 GTSNPN and CDR2 SVGIG (reference sequence). V lost 6 bases and J lost 12; bases outside the gene matches: 10. The CDR3 contains 13 residues.